The next 32 T cell receptor beta chains were all read from a single sample in a study of cytomegalovirus exposure and HLA in healthy donors. The PCR used 60 Vbeta and 13 Jbeta primers. Assay used: immunoSEQ multiplex PCR; TCRdb lists only in-frame clones, some missing. This sample has roughly 180,000 clones; 75% to 85% occur once, and the top ten carry more than 1.4%. Source material: PBMCs. These receptors were taken from a man younger than 35 in good health and CMV-seronegative.

The rearrangement uses TRBV7-2 and TRBJ1-6; D remains unclear. The V end lost 5 bases, the J end lost 5 bases, and 13 bases lay between the germline ends. The CDR3 length is 15 residues. In germline, CDR1 is SGHTA, CDR2 FQGNSA. This chain's CDR3 is CASSRGFRDNSPLHF. CDR3 DNA: TGTGCCAGCAGCCGGGGATTTCGGGATAATTCACCCCTCCACTTT.

The chain employs TRBV7-2 and TRBJ2-2, with D possibly matching TRBD1 (5 bases). CDR3 length equals 16 residues. CDR1 SGHTA and CDR2 FQGNSA come from the germline V gene. V shed 4 bases and J shed 5 bases, with 17 bases lying between them. CDR3 sequence (DNA): TGTGCCAGCAGCTCCCGGACATCCGCGAGAACCGGGGAGCTGTTTTTT. Translation: CASSSRTSARTGELFF.

The chain couples TRBV18 to TRBJ1-2, with 8 nucleotides matching TRBD1. CDR3 length equals 17 residues. J was trimmed by 1 base and V by 2 bases; bases with no gene match: 9. Germline CDR1 KGHSH, CDR2 LQKENI. The CDR3 DNA sequence: TGTGCCAGCTCACCATTACAGGGGGGTGCCGATAACTATGGCTACACCTTC. Amino acids: CASSPLQGGADNYGYTF.

V gene TRBV6-6 combines with J gene TRBJ2-5; no definite D call. Germline CDR1 is MNHNY and CDR2 is SVGAGI (reference sequence). The CDR3 is 11 amino acids. Trimming shortened V by 4 bases and J by 5 bases, and 5 bases separated the two germline ends. For the CDR3, the DNA is TGTGCCAGCAGTTTCAGGGAGACCCAGTACTTC. Amino acids: CASSFRETQYF.

The CDR3 loop reads CASSFLAGGTYEQYF. Here the CDR3 DNA reads TGTGCCAGCAGTTTTTTAGCGGGAGGAACCTACGAGCAGTACTTC. The chain combines TRBV27 with TRBJ2-7, with 10 nucleotides matching TRBD2. Germline assignment: CDR1 MNHEY and CDR2 SMNVEV (reference sequence). The J segment lost 2 bases and the V segment lost 3 bases, leaving 4 bases of the junction unmatched. The CDR3 is 15 residues long.

This clone has just one count. The V call is TRBV19, the J call TRBJ1-2; TRBD1 aligns across 10 bases. The V segment lost 4 bases and the J segment 0 bases; nucleotides outside the gene matches: 2. The germline gives CDR1 LNHDA, CDR2 SQIVND (reference sequence). CDR3 length: 15 residues. CDR3 sequence: CASSTGTGANYGYTF. In DNA form, the CDR3 reads TGTGCCAGTAGTACCGGGACAGGGGCTAACTATGGCTACACCTTC.

V usage is TRBV27 and J usage is TRBJ2-3; possibly TRBD2 for D (6 bases). V gave up 8 bases and J gave up 2 bases, with 14 bases separating them. This CDR3 contains 14 residues. Germline V lookup: CDR1 MNHEY, CDR2 SMNVEV (reference sequence). Here the CDR3 DNA reads TGTGCCAGCCGAATCGGGGGAAACACAGATACGCAGTATTTT. This translates into CASRIGGNTDTQYF.

The chain uses TRBV7-2 and TRBJ1-2; the D gene is possibly TRBD1 (6 bases). The V end lost 3 bases, the J end lost 0 bases, and 8 bases lay between the germline ends. The germline V gene has CDR1 SGHTA and CDR2 FQGNSA. There are 14 residues in the CDR3. The CDR3 protein is CASSLDSANYGYTF. The CDR3 DNA sequence: TGTGCCAGCAGCTTGGACAGCGCTAACTATGGCTACACCTTC.

This clone has more than one count but fewer than ten. The chain links TRBV7-2 to TRBJ2-7, with 9 bases identical to TRBD2. Germline CDR1 SGHTA, CDR2 FQGNSA. CDR3 size: 16 residues. Germline trimming cut 2 bases from V and 7 bases from J; bases unmatched to any gene: 12. CDR3 amino acids: CASSLSRGGRAWEQYF. Written as DNA, the CDR3 is TGTGCCAGCAGCTTAAGCCGTGGCGGGAGGGCCTGGGAGCAGTACTTC. Combining the CDR3 with reference TRBV7-2 and TRBJ2-7 gives the whole variable domain GAGVSQSPSNKVTEKGKDVELRCDPISGHTALYWYRQSLGQGLEFLIYFQGNSAPDKSGLPSDRFSAERTGGSVSTLTIQRTQQEDSAVYLCASSLSRGGRAWEQYFGPGTRLTVT.

This clone appeared a few times. The chain recombines TRBV25-1 with TRBJ2-7; TRBD1 aligns across 7 bases. Per germline, CDR1 MGHDK and CDR2 SYGVNS. CDR3 length equals 13 residues. V lost 3 bases and J lost 6; bases outside the gene matches: 5. The CDR3: CASSDLGTVEQYF. CDR3 nucleotide sequence: TGTGCCAGCAGTGACCTTGGGACAGTCGAGCAGTACTTC.

The V gene is TRBV7-2, the J gene TRBJ2-7; D possibly corresponds to TRBD2 (5 bases). V lost 5 bases, J lost 3 bases, and 17 bases lay in between. Germline-derived CDR1 and CDR2 are SGHTA and FQGNSA. CDR3 length: 15 residues. This chain's CDR3 is CASSDGGPGNYEQYF. The CDR3 bases are TGTGCCAGCAGCGACGGAGGACCCGGGAACTACGAGCAGTACTTC.

This chain links TRBV4-3 with TRBJ1-2; 8 nucleotides line up with TRBD1. V was pared by 6 bases and J by 0 bases, with 6 bases of the junction left unmatched. The V gene's germline CDR1 is LGHNA and CDR2 YSLEER. The CDR3 contains 15 residues. CDR3: CASRAGGSSNYGYTF. CDR3 DNA sequence: TGCGCCAGCAGGGCAGGGGGCTCCTCTAACTATGGCTACACCTTC.

This clone occurred once. V and J are TRBV2 and TRBJ1-1, with a possible D match to TRBD1 (6 bases). The CDR3 totals 14 residues. V gave up 3 bases and J gave up 1 base, with 9 bases separating them. The germline V gene encodes CDR1 SNHLY and CDR2 FYNNEI. CDR3 protein: CASSEWGPNTEAFF. The CDR3 coding sequence is TGTGCCAGCAGTGAGTGGGGGCCGAACACTGAAGCTTTCTTT.

J is TRBJ2-4 and V is TRBV19, with 11 bases identical to TRBD1. Looked up from germline, CDR1 is LNHDA and CDR2 is SQIVND (reference sequence). After removal of 5 bases from V and 3 bases from J, the junction contained 6 bases not matched to a gene. The CDR3 contains 16 residues. The CDR3 reads CASSSRTGGIKNIQYF. The CDR3 coding sequence is TGTGCCAGTAGTTCCCGGACAGGGGGCATCAAAAACATTCAGTACTTC.

This clone occurred a few times. This chain uses TRBV18 with TRBJ1-3; D gene unclear. Germline loops: CDR1 KGHSH, CDR2 LQKENI. V was pared by 1 base and J by 1 base, with 20 bases between. CDR3 size: 19 residues. This chain's CDR3 is CASSPRGLQILRSGNTIYF. CDR3 bases: TGTGCCAGCTCACCACGAGGGTTGCAGATATTAAGGTCTGGAAACACCATATATTTT.

The sample holds one count of this clone. The genes are TRBV29-1 and TRBJ2-1; weak D call: TRBD1 (6 bases). Trimming took 4 bases from V and 2 from J, leaving 15 bases between them. The CDR3 totals 15 residues. CDR1 is SQVTM and CDR2 is ANQGSEA in the germline V gene. CDR3 DNA: TGCAGCGTTGCAGACAGGCAAGGCCCCTACAATGAGCAGTTCTTC. Translated, it gives CSVADRQGPYNEQFF.

This chain connects TRBV4-2 to TRBJ2-1, with 7 positions matching TRBD2. Germline V gene sequence: CDR1 LGHNA, CDR2 YNFKEQ. The CDR3 has 16 amino acids. V was clipped by 1 base and J by 0 bases; unmatched bases: 3. The CDR3 protein is CASSQGAGDSYNEQFF. In DNA, the CDR3 is TGTGCCAGCAGCCAAGGGGCGGGGGACTCCTACAATGAGCAGTTCTTC.

This rearrangement joins TRBV19 to TRBJ2-2, with a weak D call TRBD2 (5 bases). CDR1 and CDR2 from the germline V gene are LNHDA and SQIVND (reference sequence). Trimming stripped 3 bases from V and 7 bases from J, with 12 bases between. The CDR3 is 14 residues long. CDR3 region: CASSISGDNGELFF. The CDR3 nucleotides read TGTGCCAGTAGTATTTCCGGGGATAACGGGGAGCTGTTTTTT.

The rearrangement joins TRBV6-5 to TRBJ2-5, with 7 bases aligning to TRBD1. Gene TRBJ2-7 matches the end of the DNA better, so the J call may be wrong. This CDR3 comprises 15 residues. In germline, CDR1 is MNHEY, CDR2 SVGAGI. CDR3 residues: CASSYSEGGPYEQYF. CDR3 DNA: TGTGCCAGCAGTTACTCCGAAGGGGGCCCCTACGAGCAGTACTTC.

The chain joins TRBV5-1 to TRBJ1-2; 7 positions match TRBD1. V gave up 4 bases and J gave up 6 bases; unmatched junction bases: 9. CDR3 length equals 14 residues. Germline values: CDR1 SGHRS, CDR2 YFSETQ. DNA for the CDR3: TGCGCCAGCAGCCCCACAGGGGACTCCAATGGCTACACCTTC. Translated, it gives CASSPTGDSNGYTF.

J is TRBJ1-6 and V is TRBV6-1; D remains unclear. The V end lost 5 bases, the J end lost 8 bases, and 10 bases lay between the germline ends. Germline V lookup: CDR1 MNHNS, CDR2 SASEGT. This CDR3 comprises 13 residues. The CDR3 DNA is TGTGCCAGCAGTCCGAGGCGATATTCACCCCTCCACTTT. It yields the protein CASSPRRYSPLHF.

Comments on this clone: A read error may account for a junction end that differs from germline. This chain joins TRBV5-6 and TRBJ2-7; TRBD2 matches 10 bases. This CDR3 is 15 amino acids long. Per the germline V gene, CDR1 is SGHDT and CDR2 is YYEEEE. CDR3 bases: TGTGCCAGCAGATTGGGACTAGCGAAACCCTACGAGCAGTACTTC. Encoded protein: CASRLGLAKPYEQYF.

The chain recombines TRBV29-1 with TRBJ2-7, with 9 bases that match TRBD2. This CDR3 spans 21 amino acids. V trimming: 5 bases; J trimming: 1 base; junction bases outside the gene matches: 27. Germline assignment: CDR1 SQVTM and CDR2 ANQGSEA. CDR3 DNA sequence: TGCAGCGTTTCAGGCCATGCCCATGGTAGCGGGAGAAATCGCTTGTCCTACGAGCAGTACTTC. Protein product: CSVSGHAHGSGRNRLSYEQYF.

J is TRBJ2-5 and V is TRBV5-1; D is perhaps TRBD1 (6 bases). V lost 4 bases to trimming and J lost 5 bases, with 15 bases between them. Germline assignment: CDR1 SGHRS and CDR2 YFSETQ. The CDR3 runs 14 residues. CDR3 sequence reads: CASSHRARRETQYF. The CDR3 DNA sequence: TGCGCCAGCAGCCACAGGGCCAGGCGGGAGACCCAGTACTTC.

The V call is TRBV4-3, the J call TRBJ2-3; 11 bases agree with TRBD2. The junction had 4 bases not matched to a gene; V was cut back by 2 bases and J by 6 bases. Germline-derived CDR1 and CDR2 are LGHNA and YSLEER. The CDR3 runs to 15 residues. CDR3 sequence: CASSQIAGGADTQYF. DNA for the CDR3: TGCGCCAGCAGCCAAATAGCGGGGGGGGCGGATACGCAGTATTTT.

The chain has TRBV19 and TRBJ1-5; no clear D gene. Germline CDR1 reads LNHDA; CDR2 reads SQIVND (reference sequence). V dropped 3 bases and J dropped 5 bases, with 5 bases sitting between them. The CDR3 totals 12 residues. The CDR3 here is CASSIGDQPQHF. In DNA form, the CDR3 reads TGTGCCAGTAGTATCGGGGATCAGCCCCAGCATTTT.

A word on this clone: One end of the junction varies from germline; a read error may be responsible. The chain couples TRBV7-2 to TRBJ2-5; 13 bases line up with TRBD2. Germline CDR1 is SGHTA and CDR2 is FQGNSA. CDR3 length equals 16 residues. CDR3 coding DNA: TGTGCCAGCAGCCAGGGACTAGCGGGGCCCCAAGCGACCCAGTACTTC. Amino acid sequence: CASSQGLAGPQATQYF.

This clone was detected only once. The chain links TRBV19 to TRBJ1-5; 8 bases align to TRBD1. Germline V lookup: CDR1 LNHDA, CDR2 SQIVND (reference sequence). V dropped 8 bases and J dropped 3; count of bases not matched to a gene: 15. The CDR3 contains 17 residues. CDR3 nucleotides: TGTGCCAGTCACAGGGGGAGTTTGGACGAGCCCAATCAGCCCCAGCATTTT. It yields the protein CASHRGSLDEPNQPQHF.

This clone was found once. The DNA of the CDR3 is TGTGCCTGGAGTTCTCCGGTCGTCCTGAACACTGAAGCTTTCTTT. Amino acid sequence: CAWSSPVVLNTEAFF. V and J are TRBV30 and TRBJ1-1, with no clear D. CDR1 is GTSNPN, CDR2 SVGIG, per germline (reference sequence). Trimming stripped 2 bases from V and 0 bases from J, with 13 bases between. The CDR3 is 15 amino acids.

The chain couples TRBV30 to TRBJ2-1, with 8 bases aligning to TRBD1. The junction had 14 bases not matched to a gene; V was cut back by 8 bases and J by 2 bases. Germline V lookup: CDR1 GTSNPN, CDR2 SVGIG (reference sequence). The CDR3 totals 16 residues. CDR3 protein: CAAHQGTGGPYNEQFF. DNA for the CDR3: TGTGCCGCCCACCAAGGAACAGGGGGGCCCTACAATGAGCAGTTCTTC.

This clone has just a few counts. The V and J genes are TRBV9 and TRBJ2-5, with 7 bases lining up with TRBD2. From germline, CDR1 is SGDLS and CDR2 YYNGEE. This CDR3 is 18 amino acids long. The V and J ends lost 0 bases and 4 bases, in that order; junction bases with no gene match: 15. For the CDR3, the DNA is TGTGCCAGCAGCGTAGGAAGAGGAAGCGGGGCCCTCTCAGAGACCCAGTACTTC. Translating it yields CASSVGRGSGALSETQYF.

The V gene is TRBV23-1, the J gene TRBJ1-2, with D uncertain. TRBV23-1 is an open reading frame whose function is uncertain. CDR3 size: 13 residues. The germline V and J ends were trimmed by 7 bases and 4 bases, with 13 bases remaining between them. As DNA, the CDR3 is TGCGCCAGCATATACTCAGGACTCTATGGCTACACCTTC. Its translation: CASIYSGLYGYTF.